This T cell receptor beta chain is drawn from a study of T cells in Graves' hyperthyroidism and ophthalmopathy. Study in general: Peripheral blood was obtained at initial diagnosis, preceding any treatment.

This clonotype was detected ten times or more. Its matching antigen is unknown. Amplification yielded TCR beta CDR3 regions, with RNA transcripts as the source. Researchers ran a first-round RT-PCR on the TCR CDR3 using the HTBI primer set. Each CDR3 protein is one row after TCRdb ran MiXCR on the multiplex PCR reads. The data show 480,000 or so distinct CDR3 sequences, about 15% seen once. CDR1 is LGHNT and CDR2 is FRNRAP in the germline V gene. The CDR3 runs 14 residues. Trimming stripped 2 bases from V and 7 bases from J, with 14 bases between. General study results and limits: Most thyroid clonotypes expanded above 0.001 were also detected in blood.

Material for sequencing was blood. This chain links TRBV12-5 with TRBJ2-5; D gene uncertain. The receptor was derived from a woman under 30 with Graves' hyperthyroidism. As DNA, the CDR3 is TGTGCTAGTGGTTTGTCTACCTTCATGGGGACCCAGTACTTC. Translating it yields CASGLSTFMGTQYF.